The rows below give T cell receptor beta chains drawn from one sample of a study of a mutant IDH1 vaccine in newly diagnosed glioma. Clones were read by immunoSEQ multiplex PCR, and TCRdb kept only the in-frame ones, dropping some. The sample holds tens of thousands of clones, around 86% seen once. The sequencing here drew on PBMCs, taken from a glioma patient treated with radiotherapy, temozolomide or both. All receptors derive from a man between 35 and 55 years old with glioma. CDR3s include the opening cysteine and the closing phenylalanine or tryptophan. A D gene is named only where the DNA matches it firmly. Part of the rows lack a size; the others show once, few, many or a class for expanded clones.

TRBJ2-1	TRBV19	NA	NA	TGTGCCAGTAGCCGGGGAGGACCCTACAATGAGCAGTTCTTC	CASSRGGPYNEQFF
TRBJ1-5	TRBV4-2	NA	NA	TGTGCCAGCAGCCAAGATGCAGGGGGCAATCAGCCCCAGCATTTT	CASSQDAGGNQPQHF
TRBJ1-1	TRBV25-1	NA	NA	TGTGCCAGCAGTGATTCGACGGTCCCCTTTGAGGCTTTCTTT	CASSDSTVPFEAFF
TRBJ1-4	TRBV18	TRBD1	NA	TGTGCCAGCTCACCGTCTAACAGGGGGCGAGAAAAACTGTTTTTT	CASSPSNRGREKLFF
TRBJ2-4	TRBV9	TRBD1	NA	TGTGCCAGCAGCTCGAGGGACAGGGGAAACATTCAGTACTTC	CASSSRDRGNIQYF
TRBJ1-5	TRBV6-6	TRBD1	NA	TGTGCCAGCAGTCTCCGACAGGGATTGGGTTATCAGCCCCAGCATTTT	CASSLRQGLGYQPQHF
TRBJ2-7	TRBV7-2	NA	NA	TGTGCCAGCAGATGGACGGGCTCCTACGAGCAGTACTTC	CASRWTGSYEQYF
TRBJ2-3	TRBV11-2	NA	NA	TGTGCCAGCAGCTTAGGGCTTGCGGAAGCCTATTTT	CASSLGLAEAYF
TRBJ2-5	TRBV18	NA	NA	TGTGCCAGCTCACCGCCCCCATTGTCCCTGACCCAGTACTTC	CASSPPPLSLTQYF
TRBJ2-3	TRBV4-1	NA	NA	TGCGCCAGCAGCCAAGATAGCACAGATACGCAGTATTTT	CASSQDSTDTQYF
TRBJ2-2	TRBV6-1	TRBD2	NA	TGTGCCAGCAGTGAATCGACCTCACTAGCGGGAGAAAATGTGGGGAACACCGGGGAGCTGTTTTTT	CASSESTSLAGENVGNTGELFF
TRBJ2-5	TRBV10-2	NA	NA	TGCGCCAGCAGTGAGCCTCCGACCCAGTACTTC	CASSEPPTQYF
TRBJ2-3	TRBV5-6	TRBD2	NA	TGTGCCAGCAGCCTACCACCTAGCGGAGTTACAGATACGCAGTATTTT	CASSLPPSGVTDTQYF
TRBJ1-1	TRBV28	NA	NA	TGTGCCAGCAGTTTACGGCAGGGTACGAAATTTGAAGCTTTCTTT	CASSLRQGTKFEAFF
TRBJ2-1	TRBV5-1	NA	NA	TGCGCCAGCAGCTTAGGAAGCGTCAGCAATGAGCAGTTCTTC	CASSLGSVSNEQFF
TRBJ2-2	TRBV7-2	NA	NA	TGTGCCAGCAGCCGGCGAGTCACCGGGGAGCTGTTTTTT	CASSRRVTGELFF
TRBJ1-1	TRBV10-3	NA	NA	TGTGCCATCGGAACAGGACAGAATAATATGAACACTGAAGCTTTCTTT	CAIGTGQNNMNTEAFF
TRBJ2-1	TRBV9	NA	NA	TGTGCCAGCAGCGCCCACTTATTAGCGGTGGGATACAATGAGCAGTTCTTC	CASSAHLLAVGYNEQFF
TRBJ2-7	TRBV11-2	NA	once	TGTGCCAGCAGCTCCACCCTGGGGCAGTACTTC	CASSSTLGQYF